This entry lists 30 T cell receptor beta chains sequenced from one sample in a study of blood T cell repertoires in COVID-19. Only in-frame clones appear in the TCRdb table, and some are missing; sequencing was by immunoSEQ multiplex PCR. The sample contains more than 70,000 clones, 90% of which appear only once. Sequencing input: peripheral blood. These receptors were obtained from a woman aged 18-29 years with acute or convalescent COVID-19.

The CDR3 nucleotides are TGCGCCAGCAGCCCAGTAGCAGGGGGCGCCTCCACTCGGGGTGAAAAACTGTTTTTT. This codes for CASSPVAGGASTRGEKLFF. J is TRBJ1-4 and V is TRBV5-1; TRBD1 aligns across 8 bases. Germline-derived CDR1 and CDR2 are SGHRS and YFSETQ. V trimming: 4 bases; J trimming: 7 bases; junction bases outside the gene matches: 21. The length of the CDR3 is 19 residues.

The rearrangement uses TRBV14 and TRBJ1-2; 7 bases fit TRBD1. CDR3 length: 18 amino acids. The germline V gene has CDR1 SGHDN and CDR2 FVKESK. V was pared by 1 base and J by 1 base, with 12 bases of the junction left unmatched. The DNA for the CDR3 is TGTGCCAGCAGCCAAGCACGGGACAGCCGGCGCCTTAACTATGGCTACACCTTC. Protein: CASSQARDSRRLNYGYTF. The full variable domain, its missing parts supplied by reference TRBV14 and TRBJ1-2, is EAGVTQFPSHSVIEKGQTVTLRCDPISGHDNLYWYRRVMGKEIKFLLHFVKESKQDESGMPNNRFLAERTGGTYSTLKVQPAELEDSGVYFCASSQARDSRRLNYGYTFGSGTRLTVV.

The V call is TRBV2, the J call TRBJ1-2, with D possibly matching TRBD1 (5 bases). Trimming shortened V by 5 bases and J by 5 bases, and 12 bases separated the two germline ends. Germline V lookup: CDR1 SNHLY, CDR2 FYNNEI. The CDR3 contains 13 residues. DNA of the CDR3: TGTGCCAGCAGTCCGTTGGGGGGGTATGGCTACACCTTC. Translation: CASSPLGGYGYTF.

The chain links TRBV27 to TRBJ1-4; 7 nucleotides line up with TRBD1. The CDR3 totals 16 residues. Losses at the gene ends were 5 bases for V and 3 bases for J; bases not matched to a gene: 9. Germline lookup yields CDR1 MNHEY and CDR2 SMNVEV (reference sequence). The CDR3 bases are TGTGCCAGCAGTCAAGACAGGGTTTCGGCTAATGAAAAACTGTTTTTT. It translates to CASSQDRVSANEKLFF.

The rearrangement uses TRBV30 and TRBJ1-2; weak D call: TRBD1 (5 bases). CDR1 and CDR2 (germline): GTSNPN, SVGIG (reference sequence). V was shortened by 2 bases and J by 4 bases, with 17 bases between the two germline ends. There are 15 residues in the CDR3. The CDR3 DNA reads TGTGCCTGGAGTAGAGGCGACCCGGGGGGCTATGGCTACACCTTC. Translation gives CAWSRGDPGGYGYTF.

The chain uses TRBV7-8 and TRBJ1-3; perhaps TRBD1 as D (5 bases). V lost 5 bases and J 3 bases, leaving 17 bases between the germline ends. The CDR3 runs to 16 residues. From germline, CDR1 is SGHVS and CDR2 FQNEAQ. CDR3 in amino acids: CASSPRQQGYGNTIYF. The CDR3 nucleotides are TGTGCCAGCAGCCCGCGACAGCAGGGTTATGGAAACACCATATATTTT. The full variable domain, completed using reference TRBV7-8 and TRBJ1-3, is GAGVSQSPRYKVAKRGQDVALRCDPISGHVSLFWYQQALGQGPEFLTYFQNEAQLDKSGLPSDRFFAERPEGSVSTLKIQRTQQEDSAVYLCASSPRQQGYGNTIYFGEGSWLTVV.

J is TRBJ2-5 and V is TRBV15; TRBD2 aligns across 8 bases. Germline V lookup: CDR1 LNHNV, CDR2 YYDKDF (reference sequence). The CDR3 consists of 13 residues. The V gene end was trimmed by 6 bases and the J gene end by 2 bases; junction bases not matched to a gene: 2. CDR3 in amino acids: CATRSGGQETQYF. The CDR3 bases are TGTGCCACCAGGAGCGGGGGACAAGAGACCCAGTACTTC.

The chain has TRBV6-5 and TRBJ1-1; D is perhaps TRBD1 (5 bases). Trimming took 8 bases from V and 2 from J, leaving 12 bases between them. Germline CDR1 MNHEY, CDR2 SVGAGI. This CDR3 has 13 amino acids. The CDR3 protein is CASWRGSNTEAFF. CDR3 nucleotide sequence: TGTGCCAGCTGGAGGGGATCTAACACTGAAGCTTTCTTT.

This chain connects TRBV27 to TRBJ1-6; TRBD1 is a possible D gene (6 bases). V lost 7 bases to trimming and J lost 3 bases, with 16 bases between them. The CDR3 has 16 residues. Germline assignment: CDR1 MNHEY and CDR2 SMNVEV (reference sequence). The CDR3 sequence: CASKRRQANYNSPLHF. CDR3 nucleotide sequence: TGTGCCAGCAAAAGGAGACAGGCCAACTATAATTCACCCCTCCACTTT.

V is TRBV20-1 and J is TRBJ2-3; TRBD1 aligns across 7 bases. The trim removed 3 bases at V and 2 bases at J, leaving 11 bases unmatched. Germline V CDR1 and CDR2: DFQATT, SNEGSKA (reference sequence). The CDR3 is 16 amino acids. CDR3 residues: CSASLSGTDYTDTQYF. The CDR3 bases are TGCAGTGCTAGTCTGTCAGGGACAGACTACACAGATACGCAGTATTTT.

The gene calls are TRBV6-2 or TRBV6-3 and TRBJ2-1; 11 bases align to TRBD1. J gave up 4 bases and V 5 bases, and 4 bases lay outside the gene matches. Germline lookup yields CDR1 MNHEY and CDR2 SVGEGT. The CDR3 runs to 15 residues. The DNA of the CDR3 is TGTGCCAGCAGTCCCGGGACAGGGGGATACAATGAGCAGTTCTTC. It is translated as CASSPGTGGYNEQFF.

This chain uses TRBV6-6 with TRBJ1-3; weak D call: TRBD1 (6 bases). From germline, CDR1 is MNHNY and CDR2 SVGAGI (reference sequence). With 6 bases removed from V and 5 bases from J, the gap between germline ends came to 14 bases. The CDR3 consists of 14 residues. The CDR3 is CASSANRDRNTIYF. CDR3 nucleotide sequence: TGTGCCAGCAGCGCCAACAGGGACCGAAACACCATATATTTT.

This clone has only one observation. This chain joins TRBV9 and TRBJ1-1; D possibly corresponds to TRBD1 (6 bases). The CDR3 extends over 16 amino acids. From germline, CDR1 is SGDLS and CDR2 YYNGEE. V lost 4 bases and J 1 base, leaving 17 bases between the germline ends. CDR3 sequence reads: CASSSIAGAENTEAFF. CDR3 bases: TGTGCCAGCAGCTCTATCGCAGGGGCCGAGAACACTGAAGCTTTCTTT.

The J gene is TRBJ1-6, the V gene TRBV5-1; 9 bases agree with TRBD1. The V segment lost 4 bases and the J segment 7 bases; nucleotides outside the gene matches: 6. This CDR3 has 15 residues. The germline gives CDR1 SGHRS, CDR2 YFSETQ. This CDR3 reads CASSPGQGRNSPLHF. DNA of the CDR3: TGCGCCAGCAGCCCAGGACAGGGGCGAAATTCACCCCTCCACTTT.

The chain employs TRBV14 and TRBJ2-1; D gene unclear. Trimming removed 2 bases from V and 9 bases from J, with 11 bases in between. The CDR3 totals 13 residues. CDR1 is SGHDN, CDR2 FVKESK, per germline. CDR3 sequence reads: CASSQWALGEQFF. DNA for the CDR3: TGTGCCAGCAGCCAATGGGCCCTTGGTGAGCAGTTCTTC.

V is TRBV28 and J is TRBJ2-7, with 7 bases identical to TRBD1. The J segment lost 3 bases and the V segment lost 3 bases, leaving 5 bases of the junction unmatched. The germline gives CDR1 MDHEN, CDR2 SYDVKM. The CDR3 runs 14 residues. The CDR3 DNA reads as TGTGCCAGCAGTTTCGGGCAGGGGGACTACGAGCAGTACTTC. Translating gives CASSFGQGDYEQYF.

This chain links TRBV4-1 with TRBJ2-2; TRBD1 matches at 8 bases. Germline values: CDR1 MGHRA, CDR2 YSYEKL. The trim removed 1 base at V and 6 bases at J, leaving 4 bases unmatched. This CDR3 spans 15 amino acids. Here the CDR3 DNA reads TGCGCCAGCAGCCAAGGACAGGGGATGGCCGGGGAGCTGTTTTTT. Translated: CASSQGQGMAGELFF.

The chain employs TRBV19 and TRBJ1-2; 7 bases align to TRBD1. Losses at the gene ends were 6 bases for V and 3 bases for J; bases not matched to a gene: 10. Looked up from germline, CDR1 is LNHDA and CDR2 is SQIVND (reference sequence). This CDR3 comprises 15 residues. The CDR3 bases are TGTGCCAGTAGAAGCCACAGGGGTTTAGACTATGGCTACACCTTC. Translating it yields CASRSHRGLDYGYTF.

CDR3 DNA: TGCAGTGCTAGTCGGGATACCAAAAACATTCAGTACTTC. As protein: CSASRDTKNIQYF. V gene TRBV20-1 combines with J gene TRBJ2-4; D perhaps matches TRBD2 (5 bases). The germline gives CDR1 DFQATT, CDR2 SNEGSKA (reference sequence). V gave up 3 bases and J gave up 2 bases, with 8 bases separating them. The CDR3 runs 13 residues.

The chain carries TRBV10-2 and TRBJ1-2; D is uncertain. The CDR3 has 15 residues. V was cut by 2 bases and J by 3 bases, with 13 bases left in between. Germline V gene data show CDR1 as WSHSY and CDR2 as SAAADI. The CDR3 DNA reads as TGCGCCAGCAGTGAGACTGGGAGGGTCTACTATGGCTACACCTTC. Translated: CASSETGRVYYGYTF.

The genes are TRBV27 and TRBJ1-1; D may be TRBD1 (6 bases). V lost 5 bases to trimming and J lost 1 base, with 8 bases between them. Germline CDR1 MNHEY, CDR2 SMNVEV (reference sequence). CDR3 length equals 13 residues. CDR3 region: CASSTTGNTEAFF. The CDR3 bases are TGTGCCAGCAGTACGACAGGGAACACTGAAGCTTTCTTT.

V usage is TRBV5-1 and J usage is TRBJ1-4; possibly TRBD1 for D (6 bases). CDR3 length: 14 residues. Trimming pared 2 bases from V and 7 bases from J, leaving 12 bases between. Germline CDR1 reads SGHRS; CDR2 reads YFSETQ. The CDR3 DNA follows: TGCGCCAGCAGCTTCAGGGGCTCAGGTGAAAAACTGTTTTTT. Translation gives CASSFRGSGEKLFF.

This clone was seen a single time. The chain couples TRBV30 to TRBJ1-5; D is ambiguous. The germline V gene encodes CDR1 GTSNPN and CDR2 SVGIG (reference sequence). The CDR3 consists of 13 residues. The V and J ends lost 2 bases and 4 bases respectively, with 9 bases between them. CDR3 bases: TGTGCCTGGAGTCGACGGGTGAATCAGCCCCAGCATTTT. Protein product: CAWSRRVNQPQHF.

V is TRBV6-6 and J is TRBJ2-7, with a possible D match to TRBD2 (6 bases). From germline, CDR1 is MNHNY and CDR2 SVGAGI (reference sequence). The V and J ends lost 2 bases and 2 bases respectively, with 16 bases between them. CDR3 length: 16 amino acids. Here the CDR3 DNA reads TGTGCCAGCAGTTACCTCGCGGCGGGACGGGCCTACGAGCAGTACTTC. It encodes CASSYLAAGRAYEQYF.

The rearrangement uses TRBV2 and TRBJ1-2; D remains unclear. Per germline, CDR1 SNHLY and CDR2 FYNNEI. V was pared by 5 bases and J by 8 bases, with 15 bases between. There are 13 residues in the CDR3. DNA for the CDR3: TGTGCCAGCAGTTTGGTGAAGTCCCGGGGCTACACCTTC. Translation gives CASSLVKSRGYTF. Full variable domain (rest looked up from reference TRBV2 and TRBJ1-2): EPEVTQTPSHQVTQMGQEVILRCVPISNHLYFYWYRQILGQKVEFLVSFYNNEISEKSEIFDDQFSVERPDGSNFTLKIRSTKLEDSAMYFCASSLVKSRGYTFGSGTRLTVV.

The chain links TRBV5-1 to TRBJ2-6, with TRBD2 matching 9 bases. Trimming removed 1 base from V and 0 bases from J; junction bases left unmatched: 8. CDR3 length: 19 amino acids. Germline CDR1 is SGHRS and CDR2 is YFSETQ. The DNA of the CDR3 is TGCGCCAGCAGCTTGACCATAGCGGGAGCTCTCTCTGGGGCCAACGTCCTGACTTTC. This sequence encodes CASSLTIAGALSGANVLTF.

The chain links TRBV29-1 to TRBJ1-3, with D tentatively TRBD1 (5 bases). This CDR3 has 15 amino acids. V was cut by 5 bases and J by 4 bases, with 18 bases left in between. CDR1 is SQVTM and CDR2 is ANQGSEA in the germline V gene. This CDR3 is CSVSISGAEGNTIYF. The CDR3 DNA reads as TGCAGCGTTTCCATCTCTGGGGCCGAAGGAAACACCATATATTTT.

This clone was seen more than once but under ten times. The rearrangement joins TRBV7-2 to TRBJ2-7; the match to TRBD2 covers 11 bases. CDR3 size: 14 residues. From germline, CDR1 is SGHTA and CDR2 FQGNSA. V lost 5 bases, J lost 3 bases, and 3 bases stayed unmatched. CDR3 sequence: CASSATSGGYEQYF. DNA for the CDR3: TGTGCCAGCAGCGCAACTAGCGGGGGCTACGAGCAGTACTTC. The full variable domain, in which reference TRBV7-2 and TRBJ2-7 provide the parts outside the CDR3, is GAGVSQSPSNKVTEKGKDVELRCDPISGHTALYWYRQSLGQGLEFLIYFQGNSAPDKSGLPSDRFSAERTGGSVSTLTIQRTQQEDSAVYLCASSATSGGYEQYFGPGTRLTVT.

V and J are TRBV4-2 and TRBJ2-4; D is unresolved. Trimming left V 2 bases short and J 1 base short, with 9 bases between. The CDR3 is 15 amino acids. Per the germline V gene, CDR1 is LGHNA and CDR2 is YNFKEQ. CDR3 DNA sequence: TGTGCCAGCAGCCAATCCCTCGGGGCCAAAAACATTCAGTACTTC. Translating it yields CASSQSLGAKNIQYF.

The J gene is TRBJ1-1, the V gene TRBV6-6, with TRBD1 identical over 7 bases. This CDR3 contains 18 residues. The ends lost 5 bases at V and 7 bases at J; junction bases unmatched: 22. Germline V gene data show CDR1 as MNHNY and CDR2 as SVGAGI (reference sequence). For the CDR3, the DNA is TGTGCCAGCAGTCCACCGAGACAGGGCAATGTAGCGGAGAATGAAGCTTTCTTT. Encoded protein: CASSPPRQGNVAENEAFF.